This T cell receptor beta chain was recovered during a study of T cell responses to AZD1222 COVID-19 vaccine. About the study: Pooled together were second doses at about 4 or about 12 weeks.

Sequencing was performed with immunoSEQ multiplex PCR; in TCRdb, only in-frame clones are kept and a portion is missing. The sample shows roughly 150,000 clones, under 95% of them seen only once. This CDR3 spans 12 amino acids. Trimming removed 6 bases at V and 3 bases at J, with 11 bases between. Germline CDR1 reads SQVTM; CDR2 reads ANQGSEA. Overall study results and limits: Increases in Spike-specific TCR breadth and depth were seen after two AZD1222 doses. There were mostly white British donors and more females than males, and clonal diversity was possibly underestimated. Reports indicate that nearly half of spike-specific TCRs are directed at unmutated variant regions.

For this clone: The antigen is not known.

Sequenced here: peripheral blood, sampled on day 0 of AZD1222 vaccination. This clonotype was sampled from an adult in good health. This rearrangement joins TRBV29-1 to TRBJ1-2; no definite D call. CDR3 DNA: TGCAGCGTCAGTGACGGAGACTATGGCTACACCTTC. Translated: CSVSDGDYGYTF.